Presented here are 24 T cell receptor beta chains from one specimen sequenced in a study of vaccination effects on CD4 cells after COVID-19. ViraFEST expansion of antigen-specific CD4+ T cells with viral peptide pools preceded sequencing. Subsequent to 10 days of culture, CD4+ T cells were isolated. The person had a PCR-confirmed SARS-CoV-2 infection during March to December 2020. Their antigen targets remain unknown. Sequenced by immunoSEQ multiplex PCR; TCRdb stores in-frame clones only, minus some. The sample consists of 30,000 to 40,000 clones, 73% of them appearing once. Here the sequenced sample was CD4+ T cells from PBMCs cultured with a peptide pool, taken before COVID-19 vaccination. The receptors derive from a human donor who had a prior SARS-CoV-2 infection.

This clone appeared a few times. This rearrangement joins TRBV3-1 (or the pseudogene TRBV3-2) to TRBJ1-5; D ambiguous. Germline values: CDR1 LGHDT, CDR2 YNNKEL (reference sequence). The germline V and J ends were trimmed by 3 bases and 3 bases, with 6 bases remaining between them. This CDR3 comprises 13 residues. CDR3 sequence: CASSQGYNQPQHF. Here the CDR3 DNA reads TGTGCCAGCAGCCAGGGCTACAATCAGCCCCAGCATTTT.

The V gene is TRBV6-2 or TRBV6-3, the J gene TRBJ1-1, with 7 bases lining up with TRBD1. This CDR3 contains 19 residues. From germline, CDR1 is MNHEY and CDR2 SVGEGT. V trimming: 2 bases; J trimming: 3 bases; junction bases outside the gene matches: 18. In DNA form, the CDR3 reads TGTGCCAGCAGTTACAAGTTCCGGGCAGGGGGAAGTTGGGACACTGAAGCTTTCTTT. It yields the protein CASSYKFRAGGSWDTEAFF.

This clone was detected only a few times. The chain is built from TRBV5-1 and TRBJ2-1, with 9 nucleotides matching TRBD1. Unmatched junction bases numbered 4, after V lost 5 bases and J lost 4 bases. The CDR3 is 14 amino acids. In germline, CDR1 is SGHRS, CDR2 YFSETQ. CDR3 bases: TGCGCCAGCAGTCCGGACAGGGGTTACAATGAGCAGTTCTTC. Amino acids: CASSPDRGYNEQFF.

The genes are TRBV19 and TRBJ2-1; 8 nucleotides align to TRBD2. The CDR3 totals 15 residues. CDR1 LNHDA and CDR2 SQIVND come from the germline V gene (reference sequence). After removal of 0 bases from V and 3 bases from J, the junction contained 1 base not matched to a gene. In DNA form, the CDR3 reads TGTGCCAGTAGTATAGAACTAGCGGACTACAATGAGCAGTTCTTC. Residues: CASSIELADYNEQFF.

This chain links TRBV3-1 (or the pseudogene TRBV3-2) with TRBJ1-5, with a weak D call TRBD1 (5 bases). CDR3 length: 15 residues. Per germline, CDR1 LGHDT and CDR2 YNNKEL (reference sequence). V shed 2 bases and J shed 5 bases, with 13 bases lying between them. CDR3 nucleotide sequence: TGTGCCAGCAGCCAACAGGGATGGGTTGATCAGCCCCAGCATTTT. This translates into CASSQQGWVDQPQHF.

This chain uses TRBV14 with TRBJ2-7; 7 bases agree with TRBD1. The CDR3 covers 15 residues. Germline CDR1 SGHDN, CDR2 FVKESK. V was clipped by 4 bases and J by 5 bases; unmatched bases: 11. The CDR3 spells CASSPLDRVSDEQYF. As DNA, the CDR3 is TGTGCCAGCAGCCCACTAGACAGGGTCTCGGACGAGCAGTACTTC.

This clone was picked up a small number of times. The V and J genes are TRBV3-1 (or the pseudogene TRBV3-2) and TRBJ2-1; D is undetermined. Germline-derived CDR1 and CDR2 are LGHDT and YNNKEL (reference sequence). Trimming shortened V by 5 bases and J by 1 base, and 9 bases separated the two germline ends. The CDR3 has 14 amino acids. The CDR3 bases are TGTGCCAGCAGCTCGGTTGAGTCCTACAATGAGCAGTTCTTC. It yields the protein CASSSVESYNEQFF.

This chain links TRBV11-2 with TRBJ1-1; D is uncertain. CDR3 length: 15 residues. CDR1 and CDR2 (germline): SGHAT, FQNNGV. V was cut by 1 base and J by 0 bases, with 9 bases left in between. The CDR3 is CASSLGLNMNTEAFF. Here the CDR3 DNA reads TGTGCCAGCAGCTTAGGTCTGAACATGAACACTGAAGCTTTCTTT.

The chain couples TRBV18 to TRBJ2-3; TRBD1 matches at 7 bases. This CDR3 spans 16 amino acids. The V gene end was trimmed by 2 bases and the J gene end by 5 bases; junction bases not matched to a gene: 10. Looked up from germline, CDR1 is KGHSH and CDR2 is LQKENI. The CDR3 DNA sequence: TGTGCCAGCTCACCAATAGGCCCAGGGGGTGGAGATACGCAGTATTTT. Protein sequence: CASSPIGPGGGDTQYF.

This clone was seen once. The chain carries TRBV29-1 and TRBJ2-2; possible D gene TRBD2, 7 bases. This CDR3 is built from 12 residues. The germline V gene has CDR1 SQVTM and CDR2 ANQGSEA. The V end was cut by 7 bases, the J end by 7 bases, with 13 bases between. The CDR3 sequence is CSGGGVGGELFF. CDR3 nucleotide sequence: TGCAGCGGAGGGGGGGTCGGCGGGGAGCTGTTTTTT.

DNA for the CDR3: TGTGCCAGCAGTGAAGGGACTGGGGAGACAGATACGCAGTATTTT. Translated: CASSEGTGETDTQYF. This sequence joins TRBV6-4 and TRBJ2-3, with D maybe TRBD2 (6 bases). CDR1 is MRHNA, CDR2 SNTAGT, per germline. Trimming removed 3 bases at V and 3 bases at J, with 13 bases between. This CDR3 has 15 amino acids.

The chain employs TRBV5-8 and TRBJ2-1; either TRBD1 or TRBD2 may supply D (5 bases each). This CDR3 spans 12 amino acids. The V gene's germline CDR1 is SGHTS and CDR2 YDEGEE. V was trimmed by 4 bases and J by 9 bases, leaving 11 bases between them. This CDR3 is CASSRDPAEQFF. CDR3 DNA: TGTGCCAGCAGCCGGGACCCCGCTGAGCAGTTCTTC. Full variable domain (outside the CDR3, taken from reference TRBV5-8 and TRBJ2-1): EAGVTQSPTHLIKTRGQQATLRCSPISGHTSVYWYQQALGLGLQFLLWYDEGEERNRGNFPPRFSGRQFPNYSSELNVNALELEDSALYLCASSRDPAEQFFGPGTRLTVL.

The CDR3 sequence is CASSVDRGDEKLFF. Written as DNA, the CDR3 is TGTGCCAGCAGCGTGGACAGGGGGGATGAAAAACTGTTTTTT. This rearrangement joins TRBV5-4 to TRBJ1-4; 10 positions match TRBD1. The J segment lost 6 bases and the V segment lost 4 bases, leaving 3 bases of the junction unmatched. The CDR3 covers 14 residues. The V gene's germline CDR1 is SGHNT and CDR2 YYREEE (reference sequence). Based on the CDR3 plus reference TRBV5-4 and TRBJ1-4, the full variable domain is ETGVTQSPTHLIKTRGQQVTLRCSSQSGHNTVSWYQQALGQGPQFIFQYYREEENGRGNFPPRFSGLQFPNYSSELNVNALELDDSALYLCASSVDRGDEKLFFGSGTQLSVL.

This chain uses TRBV7-9 with TRBJ1-5, with 11 bases lining up with TRBD1. The CDR3 extends over 16 amino acids. With 5 bases clipped from V and 5 bases from J, the junction kept 8 bases outside the gene matches. Looked up from germline, CDR1 is SEHNR and CDR2 is FQNEAQ (reference sequence). The CDR3 sequence is CASSLGTGGGYQPQHF. As DNA, the CDR3 is TGTGCCAGCAGCCTCGGGACAGGGGGGGGATATCAGCCCCAGCATTTT.

V usage is TRBV2 and J usage is TRBJ1-6; no firm D call. Germline-derived CDR1 and CDR2 are SNHLY and FYNNEI. The germline V and J ends were trimmed by 3 bases and 5 bases, with 14 bases remaining between them. The CDR3 consists of 16 residues. The CDR3 is CASSDRSPQHNSPLHF. As DNA, the CDR3 is TGTGCCAGCAGTGATCGCTCGCCCCAACATAATTCACCCCTCCACTTT.

This clone is categorized as medium-sized. The rearrangement links TRBV10-2 to TRBJ2-7, with D perhaps matching TRBD1 or TRBD2 (6 bases each). Germline assignment: CDR1 WSHSY and CDR2 SAAADI. The CDR3 length is 16 residues. Trimming stripped 6 bases from V and 3 bases from J, with 21 bases between. The DNA for the CDR3 is TGCGCCAGCAGCCCCCACCCAGAGGGGGGCATCTACGAGCAGTACTTC. It is translated as CASSPHPEGGIYEQYF.

The gene calls are TRBV5-4 and TRBJ2-7; D is unclear. Trimming removed 2 bases from V and 0 bases from J, with 9 bases in between. The CDR3 runs to 14 residues. Germline values: CDR1 SGHNT, CDR2 YYREEE (reference sequence). The CDR3 sequence is CASSFELSSYEQYF. Here the CDR3 DNA reads TGTGCCAGCAGCTTCGAGCTGAGCTCCTACGAGCAGTACTTC.

CDR3 sequence reads: CASSRLTGEDGYTF. The CDR3, as DNA: TGTGCCAGCAGCCGACTGACAGGGGAGGATGGCTACACCTTC. The chain is built from TRBV6-5 and TRBJ1-2; 8 bases are shared with TRBD1. Germline V gene sequence: CDR1 MNHEY, CDR2 SVGAGI. This CDR3 is 14 amino acids long. J lost 6 bases, V lost 6 bases, and 9 bases had no gene match.

On this clone itself: Germline is not matched at one junction end, which may reflect a read error. The chain joins TRBV13 to TRBJ1-3, with D hard to call. There are 11 residues in the CDR3. CDR1 and CDR2 (germline): PRHDT, FYEKMQ (reference sequence). The CDR3 here is CASSVGNTIYF. CDR3 DNA sequence: TGTGCCAGCAGCGTAGGAAACACCATATATTTT. The variable domain in full, with the rest retrieved from reference TRBV13 and TRBJ1-3, is AAGVIQSPRHLIKEKRETATLKCYPIPRHDTVYWYQQGPGQDPQFLISFYEKMQSDKGSIPDRFSAQQFSDYHSELNMSSLELGDSALYFCASSVGNTIYFGEGSWLTVV.

The rearrangement uses TRBV18 and TRBJ2-1; TRBD1 matches 7 bases. The junction had 8 bases not matched to a gene; V was cut back by 4 bases and J by 8 bases. The CDR3 consists of 14 residues. Germline values: CDR1 KGHSH, CDR2 LQKENI. The CDR3 reads CASSLQDRDDEQFF. The CDR3 nucleotides read TGTGCCAGCTCACTCCAAGACAGGGACGATGAGCAGTTCTTC. The full variable domain, rest sourced from reference TRBV18 and TRBJ2-1, is NAGVMQNPRHLVRRRGQEARLRCSPMKGHSHVYWYRQLPEEGLKFMVYLQKENIIDESGMPKERFSAEFPKEGPSILRIQQVVRGDSAAYFCASSLQDRDDEQFFGPGTRLTVL.

The rearrangement links TRBV7-3 to TRBJ2-2, with 7 nucleotides matching TRBD2. The J segment lost 6 bases and the V segment lost 4 bases, leaving 5 bases of the junction unmatched. The germline V gene has CDR1 SGHTA and CDR2 FQGTGA. This CDR3 region has 14 residues. DNA of the CDR3: TGTGCCAGCAGCTCGACTAGCCTCGCCGGGGAGCTGTTTTTT. Residues: CASSSTSLAGELFF.

The chain couples TRBV28 to TRBJ2-3; D is unresolved. This CDR3 comprises 13 residues. The germline V and J ends were trimmed by 3 bases and 7 bases, with 11 bases remaining between them. Germline V gene sequence: CDR1 MDHEN, CDR2 SYDVKM. CDR3 nucleotides: TGTGCCAGCAGTTTGGATAGTGGGTATACGCAGTATTTT. Translating gives CASSLDSGYTQYF.

The CDR3 region has the DNA TGTGCCAGCAGTACCGACGCTGGTGATCAGCCCCAGCATTTT. Translated, it gives CASSTDAGDQPQHF. The genes are TRBV2 and TRBJ1-5; no firm D call. The CDR3 totals 14 residues. CDR1 and CDR2 from the germline V gene are SNHLY and FYNNEI. V shed 5 bases and J shed 5 bases, with 13 bases lying between them.

V gene TRBV5-4 combines with J gene TRBJ2-1; no definite D call. The CDR3 has 14 amino acids. Trimming took 2 bases from V and 2 from J, leaving 8 bases between them. Germline lookup yields CDR1 SGHNT and CDR2 YYREEE (reference sequence). In nucleotides, the CDR3 is TGTGCCAGCAGCTTCGGACGAGCCTACAATGAGCAGTTCTTC. This codes for CASSFGRAYNEQFF. Full variable domain (rest looked up from reference TRBV5-4 and TRBJ2-1): ETGVTQSPTHLIKTRGQQVTLRCSSQSGHNTVSWYQQALGQGPQFIFQYYREEENGRGNFPPRFSGLQFPNYSSELNVNALELDDSALYLCASSFGRAYNEQFFGPGTRLTVL.